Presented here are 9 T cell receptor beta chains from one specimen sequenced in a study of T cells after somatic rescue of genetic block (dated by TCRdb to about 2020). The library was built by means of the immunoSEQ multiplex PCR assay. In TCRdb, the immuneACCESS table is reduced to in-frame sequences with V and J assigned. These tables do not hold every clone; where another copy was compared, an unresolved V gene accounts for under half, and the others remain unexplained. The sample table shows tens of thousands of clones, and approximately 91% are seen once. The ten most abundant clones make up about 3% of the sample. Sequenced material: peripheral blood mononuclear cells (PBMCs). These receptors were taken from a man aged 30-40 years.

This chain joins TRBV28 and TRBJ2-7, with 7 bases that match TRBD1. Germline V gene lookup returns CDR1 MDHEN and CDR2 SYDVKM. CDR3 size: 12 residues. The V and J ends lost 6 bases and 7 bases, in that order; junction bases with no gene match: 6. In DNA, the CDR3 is TGTGCCAGCAGACCCGACAGGGCAGAGCAGTACTTC. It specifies CASRPDRAEQYF.

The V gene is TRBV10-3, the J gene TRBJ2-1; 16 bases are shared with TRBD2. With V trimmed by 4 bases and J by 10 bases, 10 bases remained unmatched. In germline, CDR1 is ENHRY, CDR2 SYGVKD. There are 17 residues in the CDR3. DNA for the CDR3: TGTGCCATCAGTGCCGGGACTAGCGGGGGGGCCCCGTGGGAGCAGTTCTTC. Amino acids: CAISAGTSGGAPWEQFF.

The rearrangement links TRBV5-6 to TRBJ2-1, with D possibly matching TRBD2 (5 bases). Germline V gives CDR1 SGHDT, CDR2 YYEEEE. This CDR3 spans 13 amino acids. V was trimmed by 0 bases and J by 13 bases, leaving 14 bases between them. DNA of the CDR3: TGTGCCAGCAGCTTGGCCCGGGGTGGTGGCCAGTTCTTC. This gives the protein CASSLARGGGQFF. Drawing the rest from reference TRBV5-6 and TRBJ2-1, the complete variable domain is DAGVTQSPTHLIKTRGQQVTLRCSPKSGHDTVSWYQQALGQGPQFIFQYYEEEERQRGNFPDRFSGHQFPNYSSELNVNALLLGDSALYLCASSLARGGGQFFGPGTRLTVL.

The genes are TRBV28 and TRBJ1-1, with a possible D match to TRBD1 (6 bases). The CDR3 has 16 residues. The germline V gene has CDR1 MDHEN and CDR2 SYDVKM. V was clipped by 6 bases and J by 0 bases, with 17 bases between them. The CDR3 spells CASSLRGPAMNTEAFF. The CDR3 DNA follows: TGTGCCAGCAGCCTCAGGGGACCGGCAATGAACACTGAAGCTTTCTTT.

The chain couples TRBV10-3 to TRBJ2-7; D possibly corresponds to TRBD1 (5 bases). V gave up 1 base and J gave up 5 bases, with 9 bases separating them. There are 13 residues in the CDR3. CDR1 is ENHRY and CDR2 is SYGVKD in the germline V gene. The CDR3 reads CAISEFQGHEQYF. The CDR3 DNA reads TGTGCCATCAGTGAGTTTCAGGGTCACGAGCAGTACTTC.

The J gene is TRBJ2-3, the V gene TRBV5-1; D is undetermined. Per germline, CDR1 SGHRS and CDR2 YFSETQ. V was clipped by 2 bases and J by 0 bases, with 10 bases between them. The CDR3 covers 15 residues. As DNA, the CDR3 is TGCGCCAGCAGCTTTGGGTCAGGAAGCACAGATACGCAGTATTTT. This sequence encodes CASSFGSGSTDTQYF.

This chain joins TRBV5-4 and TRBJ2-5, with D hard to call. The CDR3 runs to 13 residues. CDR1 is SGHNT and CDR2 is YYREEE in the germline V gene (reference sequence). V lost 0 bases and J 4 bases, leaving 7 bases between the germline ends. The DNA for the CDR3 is TGTGCCAGCAGCTTGGAATTCCGAGAGACCCAGTACTTC. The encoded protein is CASSLEFRETQYF.

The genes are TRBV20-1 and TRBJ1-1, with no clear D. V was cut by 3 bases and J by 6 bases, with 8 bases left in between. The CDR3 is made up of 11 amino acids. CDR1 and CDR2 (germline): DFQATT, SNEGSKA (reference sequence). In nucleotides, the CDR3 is TGCAGTGCTAGTGAGGGATCTGAAGCTTTCTTT. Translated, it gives CSASEGSEAFF.

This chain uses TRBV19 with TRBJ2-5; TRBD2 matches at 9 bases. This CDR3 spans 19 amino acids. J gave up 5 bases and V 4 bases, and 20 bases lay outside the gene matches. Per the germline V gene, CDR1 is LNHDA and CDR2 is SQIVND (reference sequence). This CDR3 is CASSTASGATSWGLETQYF. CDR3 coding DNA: TGTGCCAGTAGTACGGCTAGCGGGGCTACTAGTTGGGGATTGGAGACCCAGTACTTC.